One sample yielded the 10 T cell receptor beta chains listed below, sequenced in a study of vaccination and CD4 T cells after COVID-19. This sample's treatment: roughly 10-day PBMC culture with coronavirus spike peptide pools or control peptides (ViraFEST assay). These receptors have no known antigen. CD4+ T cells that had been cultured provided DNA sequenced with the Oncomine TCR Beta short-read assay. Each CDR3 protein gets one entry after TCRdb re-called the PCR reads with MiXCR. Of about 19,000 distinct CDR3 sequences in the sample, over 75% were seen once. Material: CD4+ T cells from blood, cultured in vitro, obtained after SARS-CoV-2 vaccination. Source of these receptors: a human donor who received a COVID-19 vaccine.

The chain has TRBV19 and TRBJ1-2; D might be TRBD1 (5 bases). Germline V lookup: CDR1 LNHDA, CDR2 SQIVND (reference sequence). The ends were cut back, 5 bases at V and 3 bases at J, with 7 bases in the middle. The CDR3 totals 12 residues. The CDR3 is CASSEGDYGYTF. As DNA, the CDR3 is TGTGCCAGTAGTGAAGGGGACTATGGCTACACCTTC.

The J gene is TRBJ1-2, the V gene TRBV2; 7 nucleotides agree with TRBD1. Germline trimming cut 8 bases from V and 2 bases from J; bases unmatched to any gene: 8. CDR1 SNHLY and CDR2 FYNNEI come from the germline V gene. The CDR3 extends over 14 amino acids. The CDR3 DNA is TGTGCCAGCCAAGACAGGGCGCCAAACTATGGCTACACCTTC. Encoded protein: CASQDRAPNYGYTF.

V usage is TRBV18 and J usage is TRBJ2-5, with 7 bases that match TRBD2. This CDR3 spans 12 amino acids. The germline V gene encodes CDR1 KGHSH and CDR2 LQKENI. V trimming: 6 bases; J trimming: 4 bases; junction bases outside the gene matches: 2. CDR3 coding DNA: TGTGCCAGCTCCCGCGGGGGAGAGACCCAGTACTTC. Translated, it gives CASSRGGETQYF.

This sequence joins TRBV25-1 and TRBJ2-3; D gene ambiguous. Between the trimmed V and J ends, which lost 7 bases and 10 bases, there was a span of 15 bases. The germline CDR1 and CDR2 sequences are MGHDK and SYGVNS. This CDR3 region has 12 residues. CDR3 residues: CASIRPGGPQYF. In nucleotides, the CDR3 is TGTGCCAGCATTCGACCCGGCGGTCCGCAGTATTTT.

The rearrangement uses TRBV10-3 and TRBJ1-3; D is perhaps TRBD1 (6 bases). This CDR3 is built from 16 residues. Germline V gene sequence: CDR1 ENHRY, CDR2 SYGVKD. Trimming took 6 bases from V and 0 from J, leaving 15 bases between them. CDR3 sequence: CAISQTGTSSGNTIYF. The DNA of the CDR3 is TGTGCCATCAGCCAGACAGGAACGAGCTCTGGAAACACCATATATTTT.

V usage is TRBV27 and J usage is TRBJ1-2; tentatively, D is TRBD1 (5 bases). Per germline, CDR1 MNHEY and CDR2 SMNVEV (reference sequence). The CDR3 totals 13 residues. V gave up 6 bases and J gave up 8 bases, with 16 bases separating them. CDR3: CASSPWRGDGYTF. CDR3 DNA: TGTGCCAGCAGCCCCTGGAGGGGTGACGGCTACACCTTC.

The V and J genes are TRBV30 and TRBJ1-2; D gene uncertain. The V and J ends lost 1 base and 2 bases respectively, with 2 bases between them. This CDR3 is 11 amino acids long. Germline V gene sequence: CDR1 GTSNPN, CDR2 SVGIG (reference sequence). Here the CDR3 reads CAWSENYGYTF. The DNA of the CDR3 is TGTGCCTGGAGTGAGAACTATGGCTACACCTTC.

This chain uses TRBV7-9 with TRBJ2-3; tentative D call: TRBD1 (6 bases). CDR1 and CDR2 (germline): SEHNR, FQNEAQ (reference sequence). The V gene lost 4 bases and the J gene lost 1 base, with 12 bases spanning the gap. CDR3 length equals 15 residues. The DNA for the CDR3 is TGTGCCAGCAGCTCCGGGACAAAGGGCACAGATACGCAGTATTTT. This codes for CASSSGTKGTDTQYF.

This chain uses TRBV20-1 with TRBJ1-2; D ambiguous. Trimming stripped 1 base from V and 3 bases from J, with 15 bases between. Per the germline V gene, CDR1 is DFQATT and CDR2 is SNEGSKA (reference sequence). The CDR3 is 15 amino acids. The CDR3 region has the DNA TGCAGTGCTAGAGTCAACCGGGGAGTGGACTATGGCTACACCTTC. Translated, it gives CSARVNRGVDYGYTF.

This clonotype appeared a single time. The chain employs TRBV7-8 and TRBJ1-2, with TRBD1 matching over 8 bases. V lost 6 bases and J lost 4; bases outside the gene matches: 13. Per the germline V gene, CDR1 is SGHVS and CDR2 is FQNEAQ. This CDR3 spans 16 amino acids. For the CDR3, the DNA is TGTGCCAGCAGTAGTTCGTCAGGGGGCGCTATCTATGGCTACACCTTC. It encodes CASSSSSGGAIYGYTF.